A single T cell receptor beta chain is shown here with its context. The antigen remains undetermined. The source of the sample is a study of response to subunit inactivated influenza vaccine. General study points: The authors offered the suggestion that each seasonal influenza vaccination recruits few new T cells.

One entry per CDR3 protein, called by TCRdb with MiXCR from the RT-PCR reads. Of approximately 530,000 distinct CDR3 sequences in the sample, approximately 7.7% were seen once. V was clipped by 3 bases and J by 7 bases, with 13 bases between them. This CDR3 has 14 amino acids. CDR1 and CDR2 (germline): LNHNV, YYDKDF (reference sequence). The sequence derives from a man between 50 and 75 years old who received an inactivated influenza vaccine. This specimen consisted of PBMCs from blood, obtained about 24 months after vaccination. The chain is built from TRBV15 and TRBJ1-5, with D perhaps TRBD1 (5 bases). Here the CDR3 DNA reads TGTGCCACCAGCAGTGGGGGGGGGAGGCAGCCCCAGCATTTT. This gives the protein CATSSGGGRQPQHF.